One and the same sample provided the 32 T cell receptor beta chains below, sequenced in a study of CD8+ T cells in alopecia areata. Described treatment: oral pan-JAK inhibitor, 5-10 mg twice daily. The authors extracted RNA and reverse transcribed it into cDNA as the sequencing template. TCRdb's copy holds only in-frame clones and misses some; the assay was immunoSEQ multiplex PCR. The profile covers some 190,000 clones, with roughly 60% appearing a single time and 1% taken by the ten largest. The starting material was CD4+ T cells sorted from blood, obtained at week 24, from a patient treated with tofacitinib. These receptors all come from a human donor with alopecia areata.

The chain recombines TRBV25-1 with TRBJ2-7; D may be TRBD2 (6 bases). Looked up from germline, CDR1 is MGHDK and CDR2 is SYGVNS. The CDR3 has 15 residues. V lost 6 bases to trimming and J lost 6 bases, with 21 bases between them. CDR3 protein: CASSPITIRDSEQYF. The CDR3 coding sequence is TGTGCCAGCAGCCCCATAACAATCCGGGACTCCGAGCAGTACTTC.

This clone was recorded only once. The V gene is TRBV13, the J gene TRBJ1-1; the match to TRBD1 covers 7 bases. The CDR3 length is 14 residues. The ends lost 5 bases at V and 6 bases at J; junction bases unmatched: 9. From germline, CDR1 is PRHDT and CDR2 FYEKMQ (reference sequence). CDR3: CASSPWTGRSEAFF. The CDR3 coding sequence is TGTGCCAGCAGCCCTTGGACAGGAAGATCTGAAGCTTTCTTT. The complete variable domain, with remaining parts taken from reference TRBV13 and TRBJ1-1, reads AAGVIQSPRHLIKEKRETATLKCYPIPRHDTVYWYQQGPGQDPQFLISFYEKMQSDKGSIPDRFSAQQFSDYHSELNMSSLELGDSALYFCASSPWTGRSEAFFGQGTRLTVV.

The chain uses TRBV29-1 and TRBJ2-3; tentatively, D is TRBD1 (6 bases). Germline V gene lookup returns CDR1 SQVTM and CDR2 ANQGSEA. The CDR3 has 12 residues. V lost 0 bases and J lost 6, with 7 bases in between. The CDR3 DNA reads TGCAGCGTTGAAGAAACAGGGGATACGCAGTATTTT. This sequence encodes CSVEETGDTQYF.

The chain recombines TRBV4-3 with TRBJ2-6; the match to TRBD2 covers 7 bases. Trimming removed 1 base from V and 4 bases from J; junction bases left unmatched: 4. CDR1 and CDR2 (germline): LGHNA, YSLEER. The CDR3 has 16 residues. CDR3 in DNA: TGCGCCAGCAGCCAAGCCGGGGGGATCGGGGCCAACGTCCTGACTTTC. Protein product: CASSQAGGIGANVLTF.

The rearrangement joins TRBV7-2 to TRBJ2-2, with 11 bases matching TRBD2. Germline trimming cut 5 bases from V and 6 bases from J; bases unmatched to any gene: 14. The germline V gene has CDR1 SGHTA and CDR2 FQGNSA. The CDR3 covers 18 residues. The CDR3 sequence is CASSLPEVLAGVAGELFF. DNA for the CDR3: TGTGCCAGCAGCCTCCCGGAGGTACTAGCGGGGGTCGCCGGGGAGCTGTTTTTT.

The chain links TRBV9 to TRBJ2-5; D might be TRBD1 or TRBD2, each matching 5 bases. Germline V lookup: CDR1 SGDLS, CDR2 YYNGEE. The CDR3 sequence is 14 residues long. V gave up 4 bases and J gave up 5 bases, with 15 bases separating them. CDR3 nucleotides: TGTGCCAGCAGCCCACGGGTAGGGGACGAGACCCAGTACTTC. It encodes CASSPRVGDETQYF.

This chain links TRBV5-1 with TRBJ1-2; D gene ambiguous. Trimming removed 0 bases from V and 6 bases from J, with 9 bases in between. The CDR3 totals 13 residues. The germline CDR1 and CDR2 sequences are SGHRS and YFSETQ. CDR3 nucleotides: TGCGCCAGCAGCTTGGCGTCAGTAGATGGCTACACCTTC. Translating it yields CASSLASVDGYTF.

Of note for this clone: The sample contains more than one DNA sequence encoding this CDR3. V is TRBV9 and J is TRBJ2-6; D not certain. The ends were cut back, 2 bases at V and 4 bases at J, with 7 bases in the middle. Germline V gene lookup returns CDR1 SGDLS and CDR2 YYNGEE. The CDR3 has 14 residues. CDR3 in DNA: TGTGCCAGCAGCGTTTCCCCGGGGGCCAACGTCCTGACTTTC. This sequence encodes CASSVSPGANVLTF.

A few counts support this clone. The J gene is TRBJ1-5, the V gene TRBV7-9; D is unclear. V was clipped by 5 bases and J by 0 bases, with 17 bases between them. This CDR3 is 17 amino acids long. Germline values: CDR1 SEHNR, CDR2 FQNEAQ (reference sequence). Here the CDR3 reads CASSPSRAALSNQPQHF. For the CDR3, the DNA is TGTGCCAGCAGCCCCTCCCGTGCAGCCCTTAGCAATCAGCCCCAGCATTTT. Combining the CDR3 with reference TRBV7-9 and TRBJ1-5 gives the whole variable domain DTGVSQNPRHKITKRGQNVTFRCDPISEHNRLYWYRQTLGQGPEFLTYFQNEAQLEKSRLLSDRFSAERPKGSFSTLEIQRTEQGDSAMYLCASSPSRAALSNQPQHFGDGTRLSIL.

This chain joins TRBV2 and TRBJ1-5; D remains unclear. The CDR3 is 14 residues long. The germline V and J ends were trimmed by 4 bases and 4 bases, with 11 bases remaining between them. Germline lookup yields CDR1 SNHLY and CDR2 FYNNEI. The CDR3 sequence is CASSGPTPNQPQHF. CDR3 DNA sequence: TGTGCCAGCAGTGGTCCCACACCGAATCAGCCCCAGCATTTT.

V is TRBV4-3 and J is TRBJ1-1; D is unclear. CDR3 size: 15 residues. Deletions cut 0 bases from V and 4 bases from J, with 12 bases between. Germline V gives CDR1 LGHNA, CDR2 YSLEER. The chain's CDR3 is CASSQEAVERTEAFF. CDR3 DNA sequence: TGCGCCAGCAGCCAAGAAGCAGTCGAACGCACTGAAGCTTTCTTT.

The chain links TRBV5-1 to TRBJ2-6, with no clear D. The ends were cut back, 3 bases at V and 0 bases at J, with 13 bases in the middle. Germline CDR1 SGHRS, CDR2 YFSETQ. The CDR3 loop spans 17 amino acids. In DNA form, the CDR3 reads TGCGCCAGCAGCTGGAACCAGGCTAGCTCTGGGGCCAACGTCCTGACTTTC. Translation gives CASSWNQASSGANVLTF.

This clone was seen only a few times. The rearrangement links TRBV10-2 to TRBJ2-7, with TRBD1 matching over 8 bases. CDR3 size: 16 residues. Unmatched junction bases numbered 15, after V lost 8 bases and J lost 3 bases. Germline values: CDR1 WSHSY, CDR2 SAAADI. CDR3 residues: CASHPPQGAIHYEQYF. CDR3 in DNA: TGCGCCAGCCATCCACCCCAGGGGGCGATTCACTACGAGCAGTACTTC.

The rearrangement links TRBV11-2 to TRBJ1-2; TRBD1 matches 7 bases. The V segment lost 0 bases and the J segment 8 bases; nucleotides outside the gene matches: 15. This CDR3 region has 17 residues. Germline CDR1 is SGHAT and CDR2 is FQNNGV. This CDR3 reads CASSLDPSDRWAGGYTF. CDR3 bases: TGTGCCAGCAGCTTAGATCCCTCGGACAGGTGGGCGGGCGGCTACACCTTC.

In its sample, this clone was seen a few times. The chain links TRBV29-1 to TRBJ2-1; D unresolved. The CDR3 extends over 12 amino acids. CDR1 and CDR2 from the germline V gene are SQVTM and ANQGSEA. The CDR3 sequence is CGCLIVLNEQFF. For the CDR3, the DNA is TGCGGGTGTTTGATAGTTCTTAATGAGCAGTTCTTC.

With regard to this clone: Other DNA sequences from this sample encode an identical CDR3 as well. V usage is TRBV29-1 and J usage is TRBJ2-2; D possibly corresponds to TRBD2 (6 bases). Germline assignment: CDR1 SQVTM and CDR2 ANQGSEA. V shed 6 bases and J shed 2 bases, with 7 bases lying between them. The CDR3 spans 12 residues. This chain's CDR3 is CSVGLNTGELFF. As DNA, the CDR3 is TGCAGCGTGGGACTTAACACCGGGGAGCTGTTTTTT.

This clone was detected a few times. CDR3 residues: CASRSALGANEKLFF. In nucleotides, the CDR3 is TGTGCCAGCAGATCCGCATTGGGGGCTAATGAAAAACTGTTTTTT. J is TRBJ1-4 and V is TRBV11-3; the D gene is possibly TRBD1 (5 bases). The CDR3 contains 15 residues. Trimming took off 6 bases at V and 3 bases at J, with 14 bases between the two ends. CDR1 is SGHNT, CDR2 YENEEA, per germline. Full variable domain (missing parts from reference TRBV11-3 and TRBJ1-4): EAGVVQSPRYKIIEKKQPVAFWCNPISGHNTLYWYLQNLGQGPELLIRYENEEAVDDSQLPKDRFSAERLKGVDSTLKIQPAELGDSAVYLCASRSALGANEKLFFGSGTQLSVL.

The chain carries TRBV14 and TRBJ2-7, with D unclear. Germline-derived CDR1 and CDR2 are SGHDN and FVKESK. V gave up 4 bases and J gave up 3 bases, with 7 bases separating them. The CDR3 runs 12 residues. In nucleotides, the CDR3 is TGTGCCAGCAGCCGCTGGGGCTACGAGCAGTACTTC. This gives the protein CASSRWGYEQYF.

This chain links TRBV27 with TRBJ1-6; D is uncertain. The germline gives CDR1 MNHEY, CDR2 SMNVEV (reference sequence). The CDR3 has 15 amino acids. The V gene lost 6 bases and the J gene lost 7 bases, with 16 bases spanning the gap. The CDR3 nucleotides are TGTGCCAGCAGGGAGGGTGCAGTAAACAATTCACCCCTCCACTTT. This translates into CASREGAVNNSPLHF.

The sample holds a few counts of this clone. The CDR3 loop reads CSVEQGPLQYF. DNA for the CDR3: TGCAGCGTTGAACAAGGCCCTCTACAGTACTTC. The V gene is TRBV29-1, the J gene TRBJ2-4; no clear D gene. The V end lost 2 bases, the J end lost 13 bases, and 12 bases lay between the germline ends. The CDR3 has 11 residues. The V gene's germline CDR1 is SQVTM and CDR2 ANQGSEA.

The CDR3 nucleotides read TGTGCCAGCAGTTCCGCGTCCCACTATGGCTACACCTTC. Encoded protein: CASSSASHYGYTF. The J gene is TRBJ1-2, the V gene TRBV27; D gene ambiguous. The germline V gene has CDR1 MNHEY and CDR2 SMNVEV (reference sequence). V lost 4 bases and J lost 3, with 9 bases in between. The CDR3 totals 13 residues.

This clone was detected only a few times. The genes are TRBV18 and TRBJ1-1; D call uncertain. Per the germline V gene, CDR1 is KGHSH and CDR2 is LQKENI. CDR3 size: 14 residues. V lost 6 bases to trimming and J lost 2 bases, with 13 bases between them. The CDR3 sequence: CASSIQATNTEAFF. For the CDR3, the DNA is TGTGCCAGCTCGATTCAGGCCACCAACACTGAAGCTTTCTTT.

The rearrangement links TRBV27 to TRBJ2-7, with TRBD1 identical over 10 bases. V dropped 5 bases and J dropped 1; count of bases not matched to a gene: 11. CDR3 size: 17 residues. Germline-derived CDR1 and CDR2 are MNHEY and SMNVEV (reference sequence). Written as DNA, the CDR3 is TGTGCCAGCAGTAGAACACCGGGACAGGGGCGTTCCTACGAGCAGTACTTC. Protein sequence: CASSRTPGQGRSYEQYF.

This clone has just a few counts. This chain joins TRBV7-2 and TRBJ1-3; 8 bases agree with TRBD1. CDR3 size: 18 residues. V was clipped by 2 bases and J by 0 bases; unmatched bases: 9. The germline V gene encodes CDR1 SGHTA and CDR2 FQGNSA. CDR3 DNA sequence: TGTGCCAGCAGCTTACGCCGGACAGGGTCTAACTCTGGAAACACCATATATTTT. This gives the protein CASSLRRTGSNSGNTIYF.

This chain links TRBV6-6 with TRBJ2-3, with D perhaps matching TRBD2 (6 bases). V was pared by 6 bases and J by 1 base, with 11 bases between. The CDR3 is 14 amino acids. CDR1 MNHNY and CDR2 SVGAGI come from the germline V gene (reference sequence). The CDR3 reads CASRSGLRTDTQYF. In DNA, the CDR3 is TGTGCCAGCAGGAGCGGGCTACGCACAGATACGCAGTATTTT.

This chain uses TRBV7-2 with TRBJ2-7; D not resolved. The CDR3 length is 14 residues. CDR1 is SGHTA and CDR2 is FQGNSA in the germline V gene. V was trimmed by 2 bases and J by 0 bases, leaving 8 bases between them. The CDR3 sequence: CASSLIEASYEQYF. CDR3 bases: TGTGCCAGCAGCTTAATCGAAGCCTCCTACGAGCAGTACTTC.

The chain's CDR3 is CASVRVSDTQYF. The CDR3 nucleotides read TGTGCCAGCGTAAGGGTCTCAGATACGCAGTATTTT. This sequence joins TRBV2 and TRBJ2-3; D gene ambiguous. The CDR3 has 12 amino acids. Trimming left V 8 bases short and J 4 bases short, with 10 bases between. Germline V gives CDR1 SNHLY, CDR2 FYNNEI.

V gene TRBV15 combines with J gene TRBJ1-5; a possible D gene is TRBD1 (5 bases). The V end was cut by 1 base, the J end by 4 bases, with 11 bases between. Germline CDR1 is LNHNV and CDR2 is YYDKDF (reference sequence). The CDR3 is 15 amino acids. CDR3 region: CATSRGYDSNQPQHF. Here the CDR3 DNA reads TGTGCCACCAGCAGAGGATACGACAGTAATCAGCCCCAGCATTTT.

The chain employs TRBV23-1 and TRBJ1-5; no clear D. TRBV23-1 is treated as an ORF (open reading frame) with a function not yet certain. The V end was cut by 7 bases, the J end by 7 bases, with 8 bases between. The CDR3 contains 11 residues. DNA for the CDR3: TGCGCCAGCATTCGAGGACAGCCCCAGCATTTT. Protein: CASIRGQPQHF.

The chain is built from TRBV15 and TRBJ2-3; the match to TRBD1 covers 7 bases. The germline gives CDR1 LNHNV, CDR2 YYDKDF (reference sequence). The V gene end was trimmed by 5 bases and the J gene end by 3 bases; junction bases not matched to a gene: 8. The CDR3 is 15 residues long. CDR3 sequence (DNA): TGTGCCACCAGCGGGACAGCGCAGGGAACAGATACGCAGTATTTT. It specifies CATSGTAQGTDTQYF.

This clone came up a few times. CDR3 region: CASSPGMGADTQYF. For the CDR3, the DNA is TGTGCCAGCAGCCCCGGGATGGGGGCAGATACGCAGTATTTT. V gene TRBV7-3 combines with J gene TRBJ2-3, with D perhaps matching TRBD1 or TRBD2 (5 bases each). The CDR3 length is 14 residues. V lost 5 bases to trimming and J lost 4 bases, with 13 bases between them. CDR1 is SGHTA and CDR2 is FQGTGA in the germline V gene.

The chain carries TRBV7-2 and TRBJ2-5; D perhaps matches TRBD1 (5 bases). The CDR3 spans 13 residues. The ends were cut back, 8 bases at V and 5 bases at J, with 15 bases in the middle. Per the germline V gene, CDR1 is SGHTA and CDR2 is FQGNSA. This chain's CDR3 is CASSSGSRETQYF. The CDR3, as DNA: TGTGCCAGCTCTTCAGGGTCGCGGGAGACCCAGTACTTC.